These 18 T cell receptor beta chains originate from one sample sequenced in a study of T cell responses to AZD1222 COVID-19 vaccine. Generated by immunoSEQ multiplex PCR, the TCRdb table keeps only in-frame clones and is missing some. The sample has some 96,000 clones; about 81% are singletons. The sequencing used peripheral blood, collected 28 days after the second AZD1222 dose. Receptor source: an adult who received the AZD1222 COVID-19 vaccine.

The J gene is TRBJ2-6, the V gene TRBV10-3, with 14 bases aligning to TRBD2. Trimming at V came to 2 bases and at J to 3 bases, leaving 6 bases not matched to a gene. CDR3 size: 19 residues. Germline V lookup: CDR1 ENHRY, CDR2 SYGVKD. The chain's CDR3 is CAISEGTSGGDSGANVLTF. CDR3 sequence (DNA): TGTGCCATCAGTGAGGGGACTAGCGGGGGTGATAGTGGGGCCAACGTCCTGACTTTC.

The chain has TRBV7-9 and TRBJ2-6; TRBD2 aligns across 8 bases. Trimming removed 5 bases from V and 2 bases from J; junction bases left unmatched: 5. Germline CDR1 is SEHNR and CDR2 is FQNEAQ (reference sequence). This CDR3 is 16 amino acids long. The CDR3 sequence: CASSPRRGAGANVLTF. The CDR3 region has the DNA TGTGCCAGCAGCCCCCGGCGGGGGGCTGGGGCCAACGTCCTGACTTTC.

This sequence joins TRBV19 and TRBJ2-7; 7 bases align to TRBD2. CDR3 length: 13 amino acids. V gave up 9 bases and J gave up 3 bases; unmatched junction bases: 8. Per germline, CDR1 LNHDA and CDR2 SQIVND (reference sequence). The CDR3 nucleotides are TGTGCCAGCTCGGTGGGGGGGGTCTACGAGCAGTACTTC. Its translation is CASSVGGVYEQYF.

The rearrangement joins TRBV3-1 (or the pseudogene TRBV3-2) to TRBJ2-7, with D unclear. CDR1 and CDR2 (germline): LGHDT, YNNKEL (reference sequence). The CDR3 runs to 12 residues. V gave up 3 bases and J gave up 3 bases, with 6 bases separating them. CDR3 sequence: CASSHLNYEQYF. The CDR3 bases are TGTGCCAGCAGCCATCTAAACTACGAGCAGTACTTC.

The J gene is TRBJ2-7, the V gene TRBV12-5, with unresolved D. The CDR3 has 12 residues. V lost 1 base and J 7 bases, leaving 8 bases between the germline ends. Looked up from germline, CDR1 is LGHNT and CDR2 is FRNRAP. The CDR3 here is CASGLGPAEQYF. In nucleotides, the CDR3 is TGTGCTAGTGGTTTGGGGCCGGCAGAGCAGTACTTC.

The chain has TRBV6-1 and TRBJ2-1; 12 positions match TRBD1. With V trimmed by 4 bases and J by 7 bases, 8 bases remained unmatched. The CDR3 spans 16 residues. In germline, CDR1 is MNHNS, CDR2 SASEGT. CDR3 sequence reads: CASSGRGQGAGNEQFF. CDR3 DNA: TGTGCCAGCAGTGGACGGGGACAGGGGGCGGGTAATGAGCAGTTCTTC.

This clone is a singleton in its sample. This chain joins TRBV5-1 and TRBJ1-3; unclear D gene. Trimming took 0 bases from V and 2 from J, leaving 6 bases between them. The CDR3 length is 14 residues. In germline, CDR1 is SGHRS, CDR2 YFSETQ. CDR3 sequence (DNA): TGCGCCAGCAGCTTGGGGGCCACTGGAAACACCATATATTTT. It codes for CASSLGATGNTIYF.

V usage is TRBV5-8 and J usage is TRBJ2-6; D is unclear. The germline V gene encodes CDR1 SGHTS and CDR2 YDEGEE. The CDR3 sequence is 17 residues long. Trimming pared 0 bases from V and 0 bases from J, leaving 10 bases between. The CDR3 region is CASSLALTSSGANVLTF. The CDR3 nucleotides read TGTGCCAGCAGCTTGGCCCTGACCTCCTCTGGGGCCAACGTCCTGACTTTC.

The chain joins TRBV11-3 to TRBJ1-3, with D unclear. Germline CDR1 is SGHNT and CDR2 is YENEEA. V shed 1 base and J shed 7 bases, with 2 bases lying between them. The CDR3 consists of 11 residues. CDR3 sequence: CASSLGNTIYF. The CDR3 DNA sequence: TGTGCCAGCAGCTTAGGGAACACCATATATTTT. Variable domain in full (rest from reference TRBV11-3 and TRBJ1-3): EAGVVQSPRYKIIEKKQPVAFWCNPISGHNTLYWYLQNLGQGPELLIRYENEEAVDDSQLPKDRFSAERLKGVDSTLKIQPAELGDSAVYLCASSLGNTIYFGEGSWLTVV.

The chain links TRBV5-1 to TRBJ1-6, with D perhaps matching TRBD1 (6 bases). CDR1 SGHRS and CDR2 YFSETQ come from the germline V gene. The CDR3 contains 15 residues. Trimming removed 0 bases from V and 8 bases from J, with 12 bases in between. In nucleotides, the CDR3 is TGCGCCAGCAGCTTGGCGGGCAGGGGAGATTCACCCCTCCACTTT. This encodes CASSLAGRGDSPLHF.

The rearrangement uses TRBV25-1 and TRBJ1-2, with D possibly matching TRBD1 (5 bases). Looked up from germline, CDR1 is MGHDK and CDR2 is SYGVNS. This CDR3 region has 15 residues. With 1 base removed from V and 4 bases from J, the gap between germline ends came to 13 bases. In DNA form, the CDR3 reads TGTGCCAGCAGTGAATTGGGGGTAGGGGTCTATGGCTACACCTTC. This sequence encodes CASSELGVGVYGYTF.

This clone is a singleton in its sample. The CDR3 DNA follows: TGTGCCAGCAGCCCGTCGCCTATTCGACCCTATGGCTACACCTTC. It yields the protein CASSPSPIRPYGYTF. The chain is built from TRBV28 and TRBJ1-2; no reliable D call. CDR3 length equals 15 residues. Deletions cut 6 bases from V and 4 bases from J, with 18 bases between. Germline values: CDR1 MDHEN, CDR2 SYDVKM.

The chain employs TRBV6-1 and TRBJ1-4; a weak D match, TRBD1 (5 bases). Trimming took off 2 bases at V and 2 bases at J, with 15 bases between the two ends. Germline CDR1 and CDR2: MNHNS and SASEGT. This CDR3 is 17 amino acids long. The CDR3 coding sequence is TGTGCCAGCAGTGAAAGGAGGGGTGAGGGGACTAATGAAAAACTGTTTTTT. It yields the protein CASSERRGEGTNEKLFF.

This chain links TRBV12-3 or TRBV12-4 with TRBJ2-7; D unclear. The CDR3 runs 12 residues. V was trimmed by 5 bases and J by 4 bases, leaving 9 bases between them. CDR3: CASSRRSYEQYF. CDR3 nucleotide sequence: TGTGCCAGCAGTCGAAGGAGTTACGAGCAGTACTTC.

The chain uses TRBV3-1 (or the pseudogene TRBV3-2) and TRBJ2-1, with 7 bases identical to TRBD2. Germline assignment: CDR1 LGHDT and CDR2 YNNKEL (reference sequence). J gave up 3 bases and V 4 bases, and 3 bases lay outside the gene matches. This CDR3 comprises 14 residues. The CDR3 reads CASSPRTSYNEQFF. CDR3 sequence (DNA): TGTGCCAGCAGCCCCCGGACTAGCTACAATGAGCAGTTCTTC.

The chain joins TRBV27 to TRBJ1-2; no firm D call. Germline assignment: CDR1 MNHEY and CDR2 SMNVEV (reference sequence). Trimming left V 6 bases short and J 7 bases short, with 15 bases between. The CDR3 runs to 13 residues. CDR3 DNA: TGTGCCAGCAGCCTGGCCGTAACCGGTGGCTACACCTTC. The encoded protein is CASSLAVTGGYTF.

The chain links TRBV11-2 to TRBJ1-2; tentative D call: TRBD1 (6 bases). Trimming shortened V by 0 bases and J by 8 bases, and 13 bases separated the two germline ends. This CDR3 contains 14 residues. Germline V lookup: CDR1 SGHAT, CDR2 FQNNGV. The CDR3 loop is CASSLEGGPWGYTF. The CDR3 DNA reads TGTGCCAGCAGCTTAGAGGGGGGCCCCTGGGGCTACACCTTC.

The V gene is TRBV7-2, the J gene TRBJ2-3; D ambiguous. The germline V gene has CDR1 SGHTA and CDR2 FQGNSA. The CDR3 has 14 residues. V shed 4 bases and J shed 1 base, with 9 bases lying between them. As DNA, the CDR3 is TGTGCCAGCAGCTCGAGCGTGGGCACAGATACGCAGTATTTT. The encoded protein is CASSSSVGTDTQYF. The complete variable domain, with remaining parts taken from reference TRBV7-2 and TRBJ2-3, reads GAGVSQSPSNKVTEKGKDVELRCDPISGHTALYWYRQSLGQGLEFLIYFQGNSAPDKSGLPSDRFSAERTGGSVSTLTIQRTQQEDSAVYLCASSSSVGTDTQYFGPGTRLTVL.